Presented here are 19 T cell receptor beta chains from one specimen sequenced in a study of T cell changes during pregnancy in multiple sclerosis. Produced via immunoSEQ multiplex PCR; TCRdb's table is partial and in-frame only. The sample contains tens of thousands of clones, 80% to 95% of which appear only once. The sequenced sample was peripheral blood, obtained after pregnancy. The receptors were gathered from a female donor with multiple sclerosis, enrolled in a pregnancy study.

The gene calls are TRBV11-2 and TRBJ2-3; D is possibly TRBD2 (6 bases). Germline loops: CDR1 SGHAT, CDR2 FQNNGV. The CDR3 runs to 17 residues. V shed 0 bases and J shed 5 bases, with 18 bases lying between them. The CDR3 loop reads CASSLDGRGTARDTQYF. DNA of the CDR3: TGTGCCAGCAGCTTAGATGGGAGAGGGACTGCGCGAGATACGCAGTATTTT.

Written as DNA, the CDR3 is TGTGCCGCCCAGGGGGACGCAACTAATGAAAAACTGTTTTTT. Its protein is CAAQGDATNEKLFF. The rearrangement links TRBV19 to TRBJ1-4, with TRBD1 matching over 7 bases. The CDR3 is 14 amino acids. Germline CDR1 reads LNHDA; CDR2 reads SQIVND (reference sequence). V lost 11 bases and J lost 0; bases outside the gene matches: 6.

This chain links TRBV18 with TRBJ2-5; 10 nucleotides align to TRBD1. Per the germline V gene, CDR1 is KGHSH and CDR2 is LQKENI. CDR3 length: 13 residues. Unmatched junction bases numbered 2, after V lost 8 bases and J lost 2 bases. CDR3 DNA: TGTGCCAGCACGGACAGGGGGCAAGAGACCCAGTACTTC. This codes for CASTDRGQETQYF. The complete variable domain, with remaining parts taken from reference TRBV18 and TRBJ2-5, reads NAGVMQNPRHLVRRRGQEARLRCSPMKGHSHVYWYRQLPEEGLKFMVYLQKENIIDESGMPKERFSAEFPKEGPSILRIQQVVRGDSAAYFCASTDRGQETQYFGPGTRLLVL.

The chain combines TRBV19 with TRBJ2-7; 9 bases agree with TRBD1. The junction had 13 bases not matched to a gene; V was cut back by 10 bases and J by 3 bases. The germline V gene encodes CDR1 LNHDA and CDR2 SQIVND (reference sequence). This CDR3 contains 15 residues. The CDR3 DNA reads as TGTGCCAATTCCGGGACAGGGAAGGGAATCTACGAGCAGTACTTC. Amino acid sequence: CANSGTGKGIYEQYF. Looking up the rest from reference TRBV19 and TRBJ2-7 gives the full variable domain: DGGITQSPKYLFRKEGQNVTLSCEQNLNHDAMYWYRQDPGQGLRLIYYSQIVNDFQKGDIAEGYSVSREKKESFPLTVTSAQKNPTAFYLCANSGTGKGIYEQYFGPGTRLTVT.

The V and J genes are TRBV18 and TRBJ2-3; D not certain. This CDR3 comprises 13 residues. V lost 3 bases to trimming and J lost 4 bases, with 8 bases between them. The germline gives CDR1 KGHSH, CDR2 LQKENI. This chain's CDR3 is CASSPSSPDTQYF. The CDR3 coding sequence is TGTGCCAGCTCACCTTCCTCCCCAGATACGCAGTATTTT. Complete variable domain (other parts from reference TRBV18 and TRBJ2-3): NAGVMQNPRHLVRRRGQEARLRCSPMKGHSHVYWYRQLPEEGLKFMVYLQKENIIDESGMPKERFSAEFPKEGPSILRIQQVVRGDSAAYFCASSPSSPDTQYFGPGTRLTVL.

The chain employs TRBV7-9 and TRBJ2-3; possibly TRBD2 for D (5 bases). Germline V gene lookup returns CDR1 SEHNR and CDR2 FQNEAQ (reference sequence). This CDR3 has 15 amino acids. Trimming shortened V by 1 base and J by 3 bases, and 11 bases separated the two germline ends. CDR3 sequence reads: CASSLGPGETDTQYF. CDR3 coding DNA: TGTGCCAGCAGCTTAGGTCCCGGGGAAACAGATACGCAGTATTTT. Full variable domain (remainder filled in from reference TRBV7-9 and TRBJ2-3): DTGVSQNPRHKITKRGQNVTFRCDPISEHNRLYWYRQTLGQGPEFLTYFQNEAQLEKSRLLSDRFSAERPKGSFSTLEIQRTEQGDSAMYLCASSLGPGETDTQYFGPGTRLTVL.

V and J are TRBV2 and TRBJ1-1; a possible D gene is TRBD1 (5 bases). V lost 8 bases and J 4 bases, leaving 20 bases between the germline ends. This CDR3 is 15 amino acids long. Germline CDR1 is SNHLY and CDR2 is FYNNEI. The CDR3 loop reads CASVGRTTGGTEAFF. CDR3 DNA sequence: TGTGCCAGCGTGGGTAGAACTACCGGGGGCACTGAAGCTTTCTTT.

The chain combines TRBV27 with TRBJ1-1; a possible D gene is TRBD1 (6 bases). CDR1 MNHEY and CDR2 SMNVEV come from the germline V gene (reference sequence). Trimming left V 5 bases short and J 1 base short, with 11 bases between. The CDR3 contains 14 residues. Here the CDR3 reads CASSPGQKNTEAFF. The CDR3 nucleotides are TGTGCCAGCAGTCCTGGACAGAAGAACACTGAAGCTTTCTTT.

This clone has just one count. V is TRBV27 and J is TRBJ1-5, with 7 bases matching TRBD1. Germline CDR1 MNHEY, CDR2 SMNVEV (reference sequence). The CDR3 extends over 15 amino acids. The V and J ends lost 5 bases and 7 bases, in that order; junction bases with no gene match: 11. CDR3 bases: TGTGCCAGCAGTATGACAGGGAGGTCGGAACAGCCCCAGCATTTT. Its translation: CASSMTGRSEQPQHF.

The V gene is TRBV6-6, the J gene TRBJ2-3; 10 bases map to TRBD2. The V segment lost 3 bases and the J segment 14 bases; nucleotides outside the gene matches: 8. This CDR3 is 13 amino acids long. Germline V lookup: CDR1 MNHNY, CDR2 SVGAGI (reference sequence). The CDR3: CASSYEIAGGVYF. Written as DNA, the CDR3 is TGTGCCAGCAGTTATGAAATAGCGGGGGGTGTGTATTTT.

V usage is TRBV12-5 and J usage is TRBJ2-1; D not certain. The CDR3 spans 13 residues. The ends were cut back, 6 bases at V and 8 bases at J, with 14 bases in the middle. Germline assignment: CDR1 LGHNT and CDR2 FRNRAP. Here the CDR3 reads CASGPTRSHEQFF. DNA of the CDR3: TGTGCTAGTGGCCCAACCAGGTCCCATGAGCAGTTCTTC.

The DNA of the CDR3 is TGTGCCAGTAGTCACCCGGGGACACCGAACACTGAAGCTTTCTTT. It encodes CASSHPGTPNTEAFF. V gene TRBV19 combines with J gene TRBJ1-1; a weak D match, TRBD1 (6 bases). Germline V gene data show CDR1 as LNHDA and CDR2 as SQIVND (reference sequence). The length of the CDR3 is 15 residues. V lost 5 bases and J lost 1, with 14 bases in between. The full variable domain, in which reference TRBV19 and TRBJ1-1 provide the parts outside the CDR3, is DGGITQSPKYLFRKEGQNVTLSCEQNLNHDAMYWYRQDPGQGLRLIYYSQIVNDFQKGDIAEGYSVSREKKESFPLTVTSAQKNPTAFYLCASSHPGTPNTEAFFGQGTRLTVV.

The chain carries TRBV9 and TRBJ1-3; D gene unclear. The CDR3 runs to 16 residues. Germline V lookup: CDR1 SGDLS, CDR2 YYNGEE. V shed 1 base and J shed 4 bases, with 15 bases lying between them. The CDR3 sequence is CASSVTALLGGNTIYF. CDR3 nucleotides: TGTGCCAGCAGCGTAACGGCGCTCTTGGGCGGAAACACCATATATTTT.

This chain links TRBV4-1 with TRBJ1-1; D may be TRBD1 (5 bases). Germline loops: CDR1 MGHRA, CDR2 YSYEKL. The CDR3 loop spans 14 amino acids. V was clipped by 1 base and J by 6 bases, with 12 bases between them. The CDR3 spells CASSQGQRDSEAFF. In DNA form, the CDR3 reads TGCGCCAGCAGCCAAGGCCAGAGGGACTCTGAAGCTTTCTTT.

V is TRBV18 and J is TRBJ1-1; possible D gene TRBD1, 5 bases. Trimming removed 3 bases from V and 3 bases from J, with 11 bases in between. The CDR3 is 14 residues long. The germline gives CDR1 KGHSH, CDR2 LQKENI. CDR3: CASSPGGSDTEAFF. The CDR3 DNA sequence: TGTGCCAGCTCACCTGGGGGGTCGGACACTGAAGCTTTCTTT.

This rearrangement joins TRBV5-6 to TRBJ1-2, with TRBD1 matching over 8 bases. This CDR3 has 12 residues. Germline assignment: CDR1 SGHDT and CDR2 YYEEEE. V trimming: 5 bases; J trimming: 8 bases; junction bases outside the gene matches: 5. CDR3 DNA: TGTGCCAGCAGTCAGGGGGCGGGCGGCTACACCTTC. Its protein product is CASSQGAGGYTF.

The chain recombines TRBV4-2 with TRBJ2-2, with D possibly TRBD1 on 5 matching bases. The CDR3 runs to 16 residues. Per germline, CDR1 LGHNA and CDR2 YNFKEQ. V lost 1 base to trimming and J lost 5 bases, with 14 bases between them. CDR3: CASSQVDLQVTGELFF. CDR3 bases: TGTGCCAGCAGCCAAGTTGACTTACAGGTTACCGGGGAGCTGTTTTTT.

The chain carries TRBV5-4 and TRBJ2-1, with TRBD2 identical over 8 bases. The germline V gene encodes CDR1 SGHNT and CDR2 YYREEE (reference sequence). This CDR3 has 16 residues. Unmatched junction bases numbered 10, after V lost 2 bases and J lost 6 bases. CDR3 in amino acids: CASSFFWRGAGNEQFF. In nucleotides, the CDR3 is TGTGCCAGCAGCTTTTTTTGGCGGGGGGCCGGCAATGAGCAGTTCTTC.

The DNA of the CDR3 is TGTGCCAGCAGCTTCAGGGCAGGGCCTGAAGCTTTCTTT. This sequence encodes CASSFRAGPEAFF. V is TRBV11-1 and J is TRBJ1-1; tentative D call: TRBD1 (5 bases). V was trimmed by 3 bases and J by 6 bases, leaving 11 bases between them. CDR3 length equals 13 residues. CDR1 SGHAT and CDR2 FQDESV come from the germline V gene (reference sequence).